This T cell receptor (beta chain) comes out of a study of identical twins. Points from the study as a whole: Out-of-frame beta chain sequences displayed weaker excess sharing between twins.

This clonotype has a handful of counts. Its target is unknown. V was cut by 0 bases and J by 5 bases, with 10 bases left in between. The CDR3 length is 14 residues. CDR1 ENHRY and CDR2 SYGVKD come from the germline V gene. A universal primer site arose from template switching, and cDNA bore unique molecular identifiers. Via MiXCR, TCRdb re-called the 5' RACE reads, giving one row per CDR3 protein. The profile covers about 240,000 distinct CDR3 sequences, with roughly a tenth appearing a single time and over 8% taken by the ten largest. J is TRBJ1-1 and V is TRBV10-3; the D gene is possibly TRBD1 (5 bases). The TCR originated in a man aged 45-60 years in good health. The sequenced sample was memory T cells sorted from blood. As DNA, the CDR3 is TGTGCCATCAGTGAGTCGGAGGGGAGGACTGAAGCTTTCTTT. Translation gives CAISESEGRTEAFF.